The source of this T cell receptor beta chain is a study of blood T cells in healthy people across ages (dated by TCRdb to between 2015 and 2017). For context, the study as a whole: In model experiments, roughly one uniquely barcoded TCR beta cDNA molecule per two T cells was captured by template switching. To track age-related changes in TCR beta repertoire diversity, the study relied on deep sequencing normalized with unique cDNA molecular identifiers. The donors were split into four age groups: young (average about 15 years), middle-aged (over 35), aged (more than 60) and long-lived (approximately 80). To avoid experimental bias, donors of different ages were randomly spread across the sequencing lanes. Using the same blood draw, the study looked at two additional independent replicas of 1 million unique cDNA reads for two donors, one aged 18 to 29 and the other aged 80 or older.

The receptor library was made with 5' RACE. The sequencer was an Illumina HiSeq 2500. A second PCR of roughly 6 to 11 cycles was run with a J-beta primer mix and a sample-barcoded 5' primer. A template-switch 5' adaptor carrying 12 random nucleotides introduced a unique molecular identifier onto each TCR beta cDNA molecule. At least 3 million CDR3-containing paired-end reads were obtained from each sample. The Mint cDNA synthesis kit, primed by a TRBC-specific oligonucleotide, was used to synthesize first-strand cDNA from all RNA. After uracil-DNA glycosylase treatment, a first 18-cycle PCR used universal primers M1SS and BC2_uni_R on all cDNA. On the study's bioinformatics: For normalization, 1 million high-quality reads were randomly selected from each sample, with every read carrying a distinct molecular identifier. Instead of being binned into consensus sequences, reads that shared molecular identifiers were thrown out. CDR3 identification, clonotype clustering and error correction used MiTCR with a Q25 quality threshold and the strictest error-elimination algorithm. A nonparametric unseen species model with Euler transformation was used to estimate lower-bound total TCR beta diversity. TCRdb reanalyzed the raw reads on its own, using fastp at Q25 for trimming and MiXCR for clone calling, and kept in-frame beta chains. Each entry is one CDR3 protein sequence, shown with its most common DNA and genes. The V and J calls and clone size are TCRdb's, not the authors'. For this sample the table gives about 1.8 million distinct CDR3 sequences, of which roughly 52% were detected only once. The ten largest account for around 2.1% of the sample.

Including cysteine and phenylalanine, the CDR3 has 15 amino acids. Only the CDR3 part of the read is kept: 45 bases, read in frame from the first base. CDR1 and CDR2 are drawn from the germline V gene: MGHRA, YSYEKL. Trimming at the junction amounts to 1 base on V and 5 bases on J, and the germline ends lie 13 bases apart. Donors were a few dozen systemically healthy Caucasian individuals from Russia aged 6 to 90 years. Each donor gave roughly 11 milliliters of peripheral blood, drawn into EDTA-treated Vacutainer tubes. Ficoll-Paque density-gradient centrifugation was used to isolate PBMCs, with at least 6 million per sample. Trizol reagent was used to extract total RNA from PBMCs, with at least 6 micrograms per sample. For every donor, an aliquot of PBMCs went through flow cytometry to measure the percentages of naive CD45RAhigh/CD27high T cells. The study at large found these results: A strong correlation was found between observed TCR beta diversity and the percentage of naive T cells measured by flow cytometry. Estimates of total diversity based on one million sequenced T cells were regarded as lower bounds and as underestimates. Compared with the aged group, the long-lived group had more naive CD4+ T cells, fewer expanded clones and increased TCR diversity, suggesting age selection. Donor CMV infection status was unknown, potentially confounding age-related changes in expanded clonotypes. Because profiling used bulk unsorted PBMCs, naive and antigen-experienced compartments could not be compared conclusively. Observed TCR beta diversity per million T cells fell roughly linearly with age, and a significant reduction was already apparent by age around 40.

In regard to this clonotype: Its antigen is not yet known. Per-nucleotide qualities are absent, and no much larger clonotype sits a single base away.

The material sequenced was blood. The V gene is TRBV4-1 and the J gene is TRBJ2-3; the D gene remains uncertain. The receptor's source is a woman in her thirties or forties in good health. The CDR3 protein is CASSQGDKSIDTQYF. The DNA reads TGCGCCAGCAGCCAAGGAGACAAAAGTATAGATACGCAGTATTTT.